Following are 25 T cell receptor beta chains from one sample sequenced in a study of T cells in narcolepsy. Only in-frame clones appear in the TCRdb table, and some are missing; sequencing was by immunoSEQ multiplex PCR. Of about 15,000 clones in the sample, approximately 85% were seen once. The sample comprised memory (CD45RA-) CD4+ T cells from blood. The receptors originated from a human donor in good health.

The chain has TRBV25-1 and TRBJ2-3; 7 bases fit TRBD1. J gave up 3 bases and V 3 bases, and 12 bases lay outside the gene matches. Germline loops: CDR1 MGHDK, CDR2 SYGVNS. The CDR3 extends over 17 amino acids. CDR3 sequence (DNA): TGTGCCAGCAGTGAGCCCTCAGACAGGGATAAAACAGATACGCAGTATTTT. Translation gives CASSEPSDRDKTDTQYF. Full variable domain (remainder filled in from reference TRBV25-1 and TRBJ2-3): EADIYQTPRYLVIGTGKKITLECSQTMGHDKMYWYQQDPGMELHLIHYSYGVNSTEKGDLSSESTVSRIRTEHFPLTLESARPSHTSQYLCASSEPSDRDKTDTQYFGPGTRLTVL.

The rearrangement links TRBV6-1 to TRBJ2-4; D call uncertain. The CDR3 is made up of 13 amino acids. V dropped 3 bases and J dropped 9 bases, with 12 bases sitting between them. Germline V gene data show CDR1 as MNHNS and CDR2 as SASEGT. The CDR3 DNA follows: TGTGCCAGCAGTGAGTCCCGATCGGGCATTCAGTACTTC. Encoded protein: CASSESRSGIQYF.

For the CDR3, the DNA is TGTGCCAGTAGTATAGAAGGAGGGCACTATGGCTACACCTTC. Amino acids: CASSIEGGHYGYTF. The chain combines TRBV19 with TRBJ1-2; D is ambiguous. The CDR3 is 14 residues long. CDR1 is LNHDA, CDR2 SQIVND, per germline (reference sequence). Trimming pared 0 bases from V and 3 bases from J, leaving 8 bases between.

This clone has more than one count but fewer than ten. CDR3 sequence: CASSFAQGTYGYTF. The CDR3 coding sequence is TGTGCCAGCAGCTTTGCCCAGGGGACTTATGGCTACACCTTC. This chain links TRBV5-4 with TRBJ1-2, with TRBD1 as a possible D gene (6 bases). Germline-derived CDR1 and CDR2 are SGHNT and YYREEE (reference sequence). Trimming cost V 2 bases and J 5 bases, with 13 bases left between them. This CDR3 is built from 14 residues.

The rearrangement uses TRBV6-1 and TRBJ1-3; the D gene is possibly TRBD1 (5 bases). Germline lookup yields CDR1 MNHNS and CDR2 SASEGT. Trimming shortened V by 3 bases and J by 4 bases, and 7 bases separated the two germline ends. The CDR3 is 13 residues long. The CDR3 protein is CASSDRVGNTIYF. The CDR3 DNA reads as TGTGCCAGCAGTGACAGGGTCGGAAACACCATATATTTT.

The V gene is TRBV5-1, the J gene TRBJ2-5; TRBD2 matches at 7 bases. The CDR3 contains 14 residues. Germline V gene sequence: CDR1 SGHRS, CDR2 YFSETQ. The J segment lost 5 bases and the V segment lost 1 base, leaving 5 bases of the junction unmatched. The DNA of the CDR3 is TGCGCCAGCAGCTTGTGGGAGGGCCGTGAGACCCAGTACTTC. Translation gives CASSLWEGRETQYF.

J is TRBJ1-4 and V is TRBV19, with D perhaps TRBD1 (5 bases). The CDR3 length is 14 residues. Trimming pared 3 bases from V and 7 bases from J, leaving 12 bases between. Germline CDR1 is LNHDA and CDR2 is SQIVND (reference sequence). The DNA for the CDR3 is TGTGCCAGTAGTATCCCCAGGGTCCGTGAAAAACTGTTTTTT. Protein sequence: CASSIPRVREKLFF.

The V and J genes are TRBV18 and TRBJ1-5; D call uncertain. From germline, CDR1 is KGHSH and CDR2 LQKENI. V lost 3 bases and J lost 10, with 19 bases in between. This CDR3 is 15 amino acids long. The chain's CDR3 is CASSPGDMTGQPQHF. The CDR3 coding sequence is TGTGCCAGCTCACCGGGTGACATGACGGGTCAACCCCAGCATTTT.

This chain links TRBV7-2 with TRBJ2-2; 11 nucleotides align to TRBD2. Per the germline V gene, CDR1 is SGHTA and CDR2 is FQGNSA. This CDR3 region has 18 residues. J gave up 2 bases and V 2 bases, and 7 bases lay outside the gene matches. The CDR3 reads CASSLQLAGATNTGELFF. DNA for the CDR3: TGTGCCAGCAGCTTACAACTAGCGGGGGCGACAAACACCGGGGAGCTGTTTTTT.

V gene TRBV19 combines with J gene TRBJ2-3, with 9 bases matching TRBD2. The CDR3 runs to 19 residues. With 3 bases clipped from V and 1 base from J, the junction kept 14 bases outside the gene matches. Germline CDR1 LNHDA, CDR2 SQIVND (reference sequence). The CDR3 region has the DNA TGTGCCAGTAGTATTGGAACTAGCGGGTCTTATGGACGCACAGATACGCAGTATTTT. Its protein is CASSIGTSGSYGRTDTQYF.

This rearrangement joins TRBV6-1 to TRBJ2-7, with D possibly matching TRBD2 (5 bases). Per germline, CDR1 MNHNS and CDR2 SASEGT. Trimming left V 5 bases short and J 0 bases short, with 14 bases between. There are 15 residues in the CDR3. The CDR3 DNA follows: TGTGCCAGCAGTCCGGAGGATGGGAGCTCCTACGAGCAGTACTTC. Its protein product is CASSPEDGSSYEQYF.

In this sample, this clone turned up a few times. The junction and the germline gene differ at one end; a read error may be behind it. The rearrangement uses TRBV7-9 and TRBJ2-5; 10 nucleotides align to TRBD2. Germline-derived CDR1 and CDR2 are SEHNR and FQNEAQ (reference sequence). The CDR3 consists of 14 residues. In DNA, the CDR3 is TGTGCCAGCAGCCTAGCGGGGGAGCGGGAGACCCAGTACTTC. Residues: CASSLAGERETQYF.

J is TRBJ1-2 and V is TRBV6-1; 9 bases map to TRBD1. Germline values: CDR1 MNHNS, CDR2 SASEGT. There are 15 residues in the CDR3. V lost 5 bases, J lost 4 bases, and 8 bases stayed unmatched. The CDR3 region has the DNA TGTGCCAGCAGTACCAGGACAGGGGTCAGCTATGGCTACACCTTC. It codes for CASSTRTGVSYGYTF.

V and J are TRBV7-9 and TRBJ2-5, with D perhaps matching TRBD1 (6 bases). The CDR3 extends over 14 amino acids. V was pared by 5 bases and J by 5 bases, with 15 bases between. Germline loops: CDR1 SEHNR, CDR2 FQNEAQ (reference sequence). The CDR3 DNA follows: TGTGCCAGCAGCCATATGACAGGAGACGAGACCCAGTACTTC. Translation gives CASSHMTGDETQYF.

This rearrangement joins TRBV6-5 to TRBJ1-1; 7 bases agree with TRBD1. This CDR3 has 13 residues. V shed 7 bases, J shed 2 bases, and the junction held 4 bases outside the gene matches. The germline V gene encodes CDR1 MNHEY and CDR2 SVGAGI. CDR3 DNA: TGTGCCAGCAAAGGGGGCAGTAACACTGAAGCTTTCTTT. Translated: CASKGGSNTEAFF.

The chain carries TRBV6-5 and TRBJ1-1, with 7 bases lining up with TRBD1. Unmatched junction bases numbered 5, after V lost 5 bases and J lost 2 bases. Germline CDR1 and CDR2: MNHEY and SVGAGI. The CDR3 is 14 amino acids. The CDR3 sequence: CASSDRQGNTEAFF. In nucleotides, the CDR3 is TGTGCCAGCAGTGACAGACAGGGAAACACTGAAGCTTTCTTT.

The genes are TRBV6-1 and TRBJ2-1; 8 bases are shared with TRBD2. Germline V gives CDR1 MNHNS, CDR2 SASEGT. This CDR3 region has 18 residues. J lost 0 bases, V lost 4 bases, and 11 bases had no gene match. The CDR3 DNA reads TGTGCCAGCAGTGGAATTGGACTAGCTTTGAGCTCCTACAATGAGCAGTTCTTC. This translates into CASSGIGLALSSYNEQFF.

This chain links TRBV6-6 with TRBJ1-1; 9 nucleotides match TRBD1. The J segment lost 12 bases and the V segment lost 2 bases, leaving 4 bases of the junction unmatched. The CDR3 contains 12 residues. Germline lookup yields CDR1 MNHNY and CDR2 SVGAGI (reference sequence). The CDR3 DNA reads as TGTGCCAGCAGTTACGGGACAGGGAGGTCTTTCTTT. As protein: CASSYGTGRSFF.

The chain joins TRBV7-2 to TRBJ1-5; 8 bases line up with TRBD1. CDR1 is SGHTA, CDR2 FQGNSA, per germline. V was pared by 2 bases and J by 5 bases, with 5 bases of the junction left unmatched. This CDR3 is 15 amino acids long. The chain's CDR3 is CASSLTGQGDQPQHF. The CDR3 DNA sequence: TGTGCCAGCAGCTTAACTGGACAGGGTGATCAGCCCCAGCATTTT. Based on the CDR3 plus reference TRBV7-2 and TRBJ1-5, the full variable domain is GAGVSQSPSNKVTEKGKDVELRCDPISGHTALYWYRQSLGQGLEFLIYFQGNSAPDKSGLPSDRFSAERTGGSVSTLTIQRTQQEDSAVYLCASSLTGQGDQPQHFGDGTRLSIL.

This clone has only one observation. The chain carries TRBV10-3 and TRBJ2-5, with 12 bases fitting TRBD2. The CDR3 is 12 residues long. The V gene end was trimmed by 10 bases and the J gene end by 5 bases; junction bases not matched to a gene: 2. Germline V gene sequence: CDR1 ENHRY, CDR2 SYGVKD. This chain's CDR3 is CATGLAGETQYF. CDR3 coding DNA: TGTGCCACGGGACTAGCGGGCGAGACCCAGTACTTC.

V usage is TRBV18 and J usage is TRBJ1-5; a possible D gene is TRBD1 (6 bases). The CDR3 covers 14 residues. V lost 2 bases and J lost 8, with 13 bases in between. Looked up from germline, CDR1 is KGHSH and CDR2 is LQKENI. In nucleotides, the CDR3 is TGTGCCAGCTCACCAGAGAGGGGGGGTAAGCCCCAGCATTTT. Translation: CASSPERGGKPQHF.

V is TRBV6-5 and J is TRBJ1-1, with 8 nucleotides matching TRBD1. Germline values: CDR1 MNHEY, CDR2 SVGAGI. The CDR3 is 15 amino acids. V gave up 6 bases and J gave up 6 bases; unmatched junction bases: 12. The CDR3 protein is CASRADRGIFSEAFF. The CDR3 DNA is TGTGCCAGCAGGGCAGACAGGGGAATTTTCTCTGAAGCTTTCTTT.

J is TRBJ1-6 and V is TRBV30; D gene unclear. The CDR3 runs 14 residues. Germline lookup yields CDR1 GTSNPN and CDR2 SVGIG (reference sequence). The V end lost 3 bases, the J end lost 5 bases, and 11 bases lay between the germline ends. CDR3 in amino acids: CAWRGQSNNSPLHF. DNA for the CDR3: TGTGCCTGGAGAGGTCAGTCTAATAATTCACCCCTCCACTTT.

The rearrangement links TRBV18 to TRBJ1-5; 7 bases line up with TRBD1. The junction had 6 bases not matched to a gene; V was cut back by 3 bases and J by 7 bases. The germline CDR1 and CDR2 sequences are KGHSH and LQKENI. The CDR3 contains 14 residues. This CDR3 reads CASSPQGEGQPQHF. The CDR3 bases are TGTGCCAGCTCACCTCAGGGGGAGGGGCAGCCCCAGCATTTT.

The chain has TRBV11-2 and TRBJ2-7; 12 nucleotides align to TRBD2. Germline trimming cut 1 base from V and 4 bases from J; bases unmatched to any gene: 8. CDR1 is SGHAT and CDR2 is FQNNGV in the germline V gene. The length of the CDR3 is 17 residues. The CDR3 coding sequence is TGTGCCAGCAGCTTAGGGTTCGTCGGGACTAGCGGGTACGAGCAGTACTTC. Translating gives CASSLGFVGTSGYEQYF.